This paragraph reports one T cell receptor beta chain. This sample was taken from a study of blood T cell repertoires in COVID-19. Study overall: Italy, Spain and the United States were the sources of the convalescent and acute COVID-19 samples.

The data were produced by immunoSEQ multiplex PCR, yet TCRdb's version contains in-frame clones alone and is incomplete. The sample has 97,000 or so clones; 75% to 85% are singletons. J was trimmed by 9 bases and V by 3 bases; bases with no gene match: 10. Germline-derived CDR1 and CDR2 are SGHNT and YYREEE (reference sequence). The CDR3 has 14 amino acids. The sequenced sample was peripheral blood. The genes are TRBV5-4 and TRBJ1-1; 8 bases match TRBD1. This clonotype was sampled from a man aged 60 to 75 with acute or convalescent COVID-19. This CDR3 is CASSSGTGDYQAFF. CDR3 nucleotide sequence: TGTGCCAGCAGCTCCGGGACAGGCGATTATCAAGCTTTCTTT.